Presented here are 24 T cell receptor beta chains from one specimen sequenced in a study of beta chain features in type 1 diabetes. Isolated RNA was reverse transcribed in full, so expressed TCRB transcripts were sequenced. Using immunoSEQ multiplex PCR, the repertoire was profiled, and TCRdb retains in-frame clones only, with some absent. The sample has roughly 370,000 clones; roughly 13% are singletons. Source material: naive CD4+ T cells from blood. The source is a man younger than 40 in good health.

This chain links TRBV9 with TRBJ2-5, with D unclear. Trimming took off 4 bases at V and 4 bases at J, with 11 bases between the two ends. The germline V gene encodes CDR1 SGDLS and CDR2 YYNGEE. This CDR3 has 13 amino acids. The DNA of the CDR3 is TGTGCCAGCAGCTTTAGGCTGGGAGAGACCCAGTACTTC. Encoded protein: CASSFRLGETQYF.

This clone was picked up a small number of times. The chain links TRBV9 to TRBJ2-1, with 15 bases that match TRBD2. The germline V gene has CDR1 SGDLS and CDR2 YYNGEE. CDR3 length: 19 residues. The junction had 4 bases not matched to a gene; V was cut back by 0 bases and J by 0 bases. Here the CDR3 reads CASSVEGLAGGRSYNEQFF. CDR3 coding DNA: TGTGCCAGCAGCGTAGAGGGACTAGCGGGAGGCCGCTCCTACAATGAGCAGTTCTTC.

In this sample, this clone turned up a few times. The gene calls are TRBV28 and TRBJ2-4; no clear D gene. CDR3 length: 15 residues. Trimming left V 6 bases short and J 6 bases short, with 18 bases between. The germline V gene encodes CDR1 MDHEN and CDR2 SYDVKM. CDR3 protein: CASSRRRRDVNIQYF. The CDR3 region has the DNA TGTGCCAGCAGCCGCCGCCGAAGAGACGTAAACATTCAGTACTTC.

This clone was seen a handful of times. The V and J genes are TRBV5-4 and TRBJ2-4; 8 bases align to TRBD1. Trimming took 4 bases from V and 13 from J; bases not matched to a gene: 7. CDR3 length: 12 residues. Germline V gene sequence: CDR1 SGHNT, CDR2 YYREEE (reference sequence). Here the CDR3 reads CASSPTWDRQYF. The CDR3 DNA reads as TGTGCCAGCAGCCCGACCTGGGACAGGCAGTACTTC.

In this sample, this clone turned up a few times. V gene TRBV14 combines with J gene TRBJ2-2; D may be TRBD1 (6 bases). Trimming removed 3 bases from V and 1 base from J, with 12 bases in between. Per the germline V gene, CDR1 is SGHDN and CDR2 is FVKESK. CDR3 size: 16 residues. CDR3 residues: CASSHNRALNTGELFF. The CDR3 DNA follows: TGTGCCAGCAGCCACAACAGGGCGCTGAACACCGGGGAGCTGTTTTTT.

The genes are TRBV7-2 and TRBJ2-3; TRBD2 aligns across 9 bases. V was pared by 4 bases and J by 1 base, with 6 bases of the junction left unmatched. CDR1 SGHTA and CDR2 FQGNSA come from the germline V gene. This CDR3 has 16 amino acids. CDR3 sequence: CASSSRLAVRTDTQYF. The CDR3 DNA reads TGTGCCAGCAGCTCCCGACTAGCGGTACGCACAGATACGCAGTATTTT.

This clone was detected only a few times. The chain joins TRBV11-3 to TRBJ2-7; D unresolved. Per germline, CDR1 SGHNT and CDR2 YENEEA. V lost 2 bases and J 3 bases, leaving 8 bases between the germline ends. The CDR3 is 13 residues long. This chain's CDR3 is CASSLNSDYEQYV. The DNA for the CDR3 is TGTGCCAGCAGCTTAAATTCAGACTACGAGCAGTACGTC.

J is TRBJ1-1 and V is TRBV10-3; D ambiguous. V gave up 10 bases and J gave up 2 bases, with 14 bases separating them. This CDR3 spans 13 amino acids. Per germline, CDR1 ENHRY and CDR2 SYGVKD. The CDR3 loop is CANRRAENTEAFF. The CDR3 DNA sequence: TGTGCCAACAGAAGGGCCGAAAACACTGAAGCTTTCTTT.

The chain employs TRBV9 and TRBJ2-7, with D tentatively TRBD1 or TRBD2 (5 bases each). Germline assignment: CDR1 SGDLS and CDR2 YYNGEE. The V and J ends lost 3 bases and 6 bases respectively, with 16 bases between them. The CDR3 loop spans 14 amino acids. The CDR3: CASSATGTTSEQYF. The CDR3 DNA reads TGTGCCAGCAGCGCCACCGGGACCACCAGCGAGCAGTACTTC.

This clone was seen a handful of times. The chain joins TRBV4-3 to TRBJ1-6, with TRBD1 matching 7 bases. The V gene's germline CDR1 is LGHNA and CDR2 YSLEER. The CDR3 runs to 17 residues. Unmatched junction bases numbered 8, after V lost 1 base and J lost 5 bases. Here the CDR3 reads CASSQGVLGQHNSPLHF. CDR3 nucleotides: TGCGCCAGCAGCCAAGGGGTATTGGGACAGCATAATTCACCCCTCCACTTT.

The chain couples TRBV7-2 to TRBJ2-7, with D unresolved. The V end was cut by 4 bases, the J end by 6 bases, with 16 bases between. Germline CDR1 SGHTA, CDR2 FQGNSA. The CDR3 length is 14 residues. CDR3: CASSWTAGKVEQYF. CDR3 sequence (DNA): TGTGCCAGCAGCTGGACGGCTGGAAAGGTCGAGCAGTACTTC.

This clone has more than one count but fewer than ten. The chain employs TRBV9 and TRBJ2-1, with 10 bases aligning to TRBD2. After removal of 0 bases from V and 8 bases from J, the junction contained 5 bases not matched to a gene. CDR1 and CDR2 (germline): SGDLS, YYNGEE. The CDR3 loop spans 15 amino acids. The CDR3 spells CASSVEGTSVYEQFF. The CDR3 nucleotides are TGTGCCAGCAGCGTAGAAGGGACTAGCGTCTATGAGCAGTTCTTC.

The chain has TRBV18 and TRBJ2-5; possible D gene TRBD1, 5 bases. CDR1 is KGHSH, CDR2 LQKENI, per germline. This CDR3 has 14 amino acids. V was shortened by 1 base and J by 2 bases, with 8 bases between the two germline ends. CDR3 coding DNA: TGTGCCAGCTCACCACTGGGGCAGCAAGAGACCCAGTACTTC. Protein sequence: CASSPLGQQETQYF.

J is TRBJ2-7 and V is TRBV6-5; D is uncertain. V was pared by 3 bases and J by 2 bases, with 14 bases between. The CDR3 has 15 amino acids. The V gene's germline CDR1 is MNHEY and CDR2 SVGAGI. As DNA, the CDR3 is TGTGCCAGCAGTTATGATGTTGGGTTTACCTACGAGCAGTACTTC. Its translation is CASSYDVGFTYEQYF.

The V and J genes are TRBV28 and TRBJ2-7, with 8 bases identical to TRBD1. The CDR3 is 14 residues long. Germline lookup yields CDR1 MDHEN and CDR2 SYDVKM. Trimming at V came to 6 bases and at J to 3 bases, leaving 7 bases not matched to a gene. The CDR3: CASSRTGGGYEQYV. The CDR3 nucleotides read TGTGCCAGCAGCAGAACAGGGGGAGGCTACGAGCAGTACGTC.

The chain recombines TRBV5-4 with TRBJ2-1; D remains ambiguous. The CDR3 is made up of 14 amino acids. The germline V and J ends were trimmed by 0 bases and 4 bases, with 8 bases remaining between them. Germline-derived CDR1 and CDR2 are SGHNT and YYREEE (reference sequence). The CDR3 spells CASSLEQKYNEQFF. Written as DNA, the CDR3 is TGTGCCAGCAGCTTGGAGCAGAAGTACAATGAGCAGTTCTTC.

The gene calls are TRBV5-1 and TRBJ2-3; D uncertain. V dropped 3 bases and J dropped 1 base, with 12 bases sitting between them. Germline V CDR1 and CDR2: SGHRS, YFSETQ. CDR3 length: 15 residues. CDR3 sequence (DNA): TGCGCCAGCAGCTCCCGACTTCGTGGCACAGATACGCAGTATTTT. Protein: CASSSRLRGTDTQYF.

This clone has a handful of counts. J is TRBJ1-1 and V is TRBV28, with 8 bases aligning to TRBD1. Per the germline V gene, CDR1 is MDHEN and CDR2 is SYDVKM. V was clipped by 2 bases and J by 4 bases; unmatched bases: 3. The length of the CDR3 is 14 residues. The CDR3 reads CASSLMTGVTEAFF. CDR3 nucleotides: TGTGCCAGCAGTTTAATGACAGGGGTCACTGAAGCTTTCTTT.

The chain carries TRBV7-2 and TRBJ1-1, with D uncertain. The V end lost 0 bases, the J end lost 4 bases, and 9 bases lay between the germline ends. The CDR3 loop spans 14 amino acids. The germline gives CDR1 SGHTA, CDR2 FQGNSA. Here the CDR3 DNA reads TGTGCCAGCAGCTTAGCGCAGCCTGTCACTGAAGCTTTCTTT. It codes for CASSLAQPVTEAFF.

This clone has more than one count but fewer than ten. The chain joins TRBV11-3 to TRBJ2-7; no clear D gene. V lost 4 bases to trimming and J lost 4 bases, with 11 bases between them. The germline gives CDR1 SGHNT, CDR2 YENEEA. CDR3 length: 13 residues. The CDR3 DNA reads TGTGCCAGCAGCTCAGGTGGGAAGTACGAGCAGTACTTC. Translating gives CASSSGGKYEQYF.

The chain is built from TRBV15 and TRBJ2-2; 7 nucleotides match TRBD1. Trimming at V came to 8 bases and at J to 5 bases, leaving 26 bases not matched to a gene. The CDR3 covers 20 residues. CDR1 and CDR2 (germline): LNHNV, YYDKDF (reference sequence). The CDR3 nucleotides read TGTGCCACCCAAGCCGACCCGGGACAGAGGCTTACGTTGGTTACCGGGGAGCTGTTTTTT. Amino acids: CATQADPGQRLTLVTGELFF.

The chain joins TRBV6-1 to TRBJ2-1; D remains ambiguous. This CDR3 contains 13 residues. The ends were cut back, 4 bases at V and 4 bases at J, with 8 bases in the middle. In germline, CDR1 is MNHNS, CDR2 SASEGT. The CDR3, as DNA: TGTGCCAGCAGTGGAACTCGTTACAATGAGCAGTTCTTC. Protein sequence: CASSGTRYNEQFF.

The chain is built from TRBV30 and TRBJ2-1, with D possibly matching TRBD1 (6 bases). CDR1 and CDR2 (germline): GTSNPN, SVGIG (reference sequence). The CDR3 extends over 11 amino acids. The V end lost 0 bases, the J end lost 9 bases, and 6 bases lay between the germline ends. CDR3 coding DNA: TGTGCCTGGAGTGTAGGGGGTGAGCAGTTCTTC. Translation gives CAWSVGGEQFF. Complete variable domain (other parts from reference TRBV30 and TRBJ2-1): SQTIHQWPATLVQPVGSPLSLECTVEGTSNPNLYWYRQAAGRGLQLLFYSVGIGQISSEVPQNLSASRPQDRQFILSSKKLLLSDSGFYLCAWSVGGEQFFGPGTRLTVL.

This clone was observed a few times. The J gene is TRBJ2-3, the V gene TRBV10-3; TRBD1 agrees at 8 bases. The trim removed 6 bases at V and 5 bases at J, leaving 7 bases unmatched. The CDR3 has 14 amino acids. Germline V gene sequence: CDR1 ENHRY, CDR2 SYGVKD. DNA for the CDR3: TGTGCCATCAGCACAGGGGGAAATCAAGATACGCAGTATTTT. Translated, it gives CAISTGGNQDTQYF.